These 25 T cell receptor beta chains share one sample of origin, sequenced in a study of T cell responses to AZD1222 COVID-19 vaccine. Profiled with immunoSEQ multiplex PCR; TCRdb holds only in-frame clones, not every one. The sample records about 260,000 clones, approximately 95% being singletons. The specimen comprised peripheral blood, sampled on day 0 of AZD1222 vaccination. The receptor source for this set is an adult in good health.

J is TRBJ1-5 and V is TRBV6-4; 7 nucleotides agree with TRBD1. This CDR3 has 16 amino acids. J gave up 3 bases and V 8 bases, and 13 bases lay outside the gene matches. Germline V gives CDR1 MRHNA, CDR2 SNTAGT. The CDR3 region is CASPQGPFRVNQPQHF. DNA of the CDR3: TGTGCCAGCCCACAGGGGCCATTTCGGGTCAATCAGCCCCAGCATTTT.

CDR3 nucleotide sequence: TGCGCCAGCAGCCAAAAACTCCCCACAGGGAATGAGCAGTTCTTC. It yields the protein CASSQKLPTGNEQFF. The chain is built from TRBV4-1 and TRBJ2-1; the D gene is possibly TRBD1 (6 bases). Germline CDR1 is MGHRA and CDR2 is YSYEKL. Trimming stripped 2 bases from V and 7 bases from J, with 15 bases between. CDR3 size: 15 residues.

This chain joins TRBV30 and TRBJ1-1; unclear D gene. V was shortened by 3 bases and J by 4 bases, with 9 bases between the two germline ends. Germline V CDR1 and CDR2: GTSNPN, SVGIG (reference sequence). The CDR3 has 12 amino acids. This CDR3 reads CAWRRLVTEAFF. The CDR3 region has the DNA TGTGCCTGGAGGCGGTTGGTCACTGAAGCTTTCTTT.

The gene calls are TRBV7-3 and TRBJ1-2; D is possibly TRBD1 (5 bases). The CDR3 is 13 residues long. V was trimmed by 5 bases and J by 5 bases, leaving 12 bases between them. The V gene's germline CDR1 is SGHTA and CDR2 FQGTGA. The CDR3 is CASSPFRGYGYTF. DNA of the CDR3: TGTGCCAGCAGCCCCTTCCGGGGGTATGGCTACACCTTC.

This clone was counted a few times. The V call is TRBV6-1, the J call TRBJ2-6; D possibly corresponds to TRBD1 (5 bases). Trimming stripped 3 bases from V and 0 bases from J, with 6 bases between. The CDR3 totals 15 residues. Per the germline V gene, CDR1 is MNHNS and CDR2 is SASEGT. The CDR3 here is CASSDRVSGANVLTF. DNA for the CDR3: TGTGCCAGCAGTGACAGGGTCTCTGGGGCCAACGTCCTGACTTTC.

The genes are TRBV7-2 and TRBJ2-2; D is perhaps TRBD1 (5 bases). V lost 4 bases, J lost 6 bases, and 18 bases lay in between. Germline loops: CDR1 SGHTA, CDR2 FQGNSA. CDR3 length equals 16 residues. The CDR3 region is CASSSSPRGRAGELFF. CDR3 DNA: TGTGCCAGCAGCTCATCCCCCCGCGGCAGGGCCGGGGAGCTGTTTTTT.

A word on this clone: The junction departs from the called germline gene at one end, perhaps through a read error. This chain joins TRBV7-2 and TRBJ1-1; D not certain. The CDR3 has 15 amino acids. In germline, CDR1 is SGHTA, CDR2 FQGNSA. In DNA form, the CDR3 reads TGTGCCAGCAGCCTAGCGTTGGCGTTGGGAACTGAAGCTTTCTTT. As protein: CASSLALALGTEAFF.

The chain is built from TRBV7-3 and TRBJ1-2; D gene uncertain. V was clipped by 2 bases and J by 4 bases, with 8 bases between them. The CDR3 sequence is 13 residues long. Germline assignment: CDR1 SGHTA and CDR2 FQGTGA. The DNA for the CDR3 is TGTGCCAGCAGCTTATCGTCCGTCTATGGCTACACCTTC. This gives the protein CASSLSSVYGYTF.

This chain joins TRBV10-1 and TRBJ1-4; perhaps TRBD1 as D (6 bases). The CDR3 length is 13 residues. V was clipped by 6 bases and J by 7 bases, with 12 bases between them. In germline, CDR1 is WNHNN, CDR2 SYGVQD (reference sequence). The chain's CDR3 is CASRSGVGEKLFF. CDR3 DNA: TGCGCCAGCAGGTCAGGGGTCGGTGAAAAACTGTTTTTT.

The V gene is TRBV29-1, the J gene TRBJ2-3, with 7 bases identical to TRBD1. Germline V lookup: CDR1 SQVTM, CDR2 ANQGSEA. V gave up 7 bases and J gave up 0 bases; unmatched junction bases: 7. This CDR3 region has 14 residues. CDR3 coding DNA: TGCAGCGAATGGACAGGTGCTAGCACAGATACGCAGTATTTT. It encodes CSEWTGASTDTQYF.

The chain combines TRBV13 with TRBJ2-5; 8 positions match TRBD2. This CDR3 contains 16 residues. V lost 0 bases to trimming and J lost 2 bases; unmatched junction nucleotides: 5. The germline gives CDR1 PRHDT, CDR2 FYEKMQ (reference sequence). Here the CDR3 reads CASSLGGSGVQETQYF. In nucleotides, the CDR3 is TGTGCCAGCAGCTTAGGAGGTAGCGGGGTTCAAGAGACCCAGTACTTC.

The genes are TRBV25-1 and TRBJ1-6; tentatively, D is TRBD1 (6 bases). V lost 5 bases and J 9 bases, leaving 14 bases between the germline ends. Germline V CDR1 and CDR2: MGHDK, SYGVNS. This CDR3 is built from 14 residues. The CDR3 is CASSKGVGGSPLHF. The DNA for the CDR3 is TGTGCCAGCAGTAAGGGGGTCGGTGGTTCACCCCTCCACTTT.

The gene calls are TRBV3-1 (or the pseudogene TRBV3-2) and TRBJ1-1; no definite D call. Per germline, CDR1 LGHDT and CDR2 YNNKEL (reference sequence). Trimming took off 5 bases at V and 1 base at J, with 11 bases between the two ends. The CDR3 spans 14 residues. The CDR3 sequence: CASSFRTGNTEAFF. The CDR3 bases are TGTGCCAGCAGCTTTCGGACGGGGAACACTGAAGCTTTCTTT.

This clone showed up many times. The chain uses TRBV5-6 and TRBJ1-2; a possible D gene is TRBD1 (6 bases). V was pared by 4 bases and J by 6 bases, with 13 bases between. Germline V CDR1 and CDR2: SGHDT, YYEEEE. The CDR3 loop spans 13 amino acids. The chain's CDR3 is CASSTRGENGYTF. In DNA form, the CDR3 reads TGTGCCAGCAGCACGAGGGGGGAGAATGGCTACACCTTC.

This clone has only one observation. Other DNA sequences from this sample encode an identical CDR3 as well. The J gene is TRBJ2-1, the V gene TRBV9, with D unclear. The CDR3 extends over 15 amino acids. In germline, CDR1 is SGDLS, CDR2 YYNGEE. Trimming left V 1 base short and J 0 bases short, with 8 bases between. The CDR3 loop reads CASSVTGSSYNEQFF. As DNA, the CDR3 is TGTGCCAGCAGCGTAACGGGCAGCTCCTACAATGAGCAGTTCTTC.

CDR3 amino acids: CASSSGEIYEQYF. CDR3 DNA sequence: TGCGCCAGCTCTAGCGGCGAAATCTACGAGCAGTACTTC. The chain uses TRBV5-1 and TRBJ2-7, with 7 positions matching TRBD2. The CDR3 has 13 residues. CDR1 is SGHRS, CDR2 YFSETQ, per germline. After removal of 7 bases from V and 3 bases from J, the junction contained 7 bases not matched to a gene.

The rearrangement uses TRBV5-4 and TRBJ1-1; D possibly corresponds to TRBD1 (5 bases). CDR3 length: 13 amino acids. Germline V CDR1 and CDR2: SGHNT, YYREEE (reference sequence). Trimming pared 5 bases from V and 1 base from J, leaving 9 bases between. The CDR3 DNA reads TGTGCCAGCAGGGGGGAAGCGAACACTGAAGCTTTCTTT. Amino acids: CASRGEANTEAFF. Supplemented by reference TRBV5-4 and TRBJ1-1, the full variable domain reads ETGVTQSPTHLIKTRGQQVTLRCSSQSGHNTVSWYQQALGQGPQFIFQYYREEENGRGNFPPRFSGLQFPNYSSELNVNALELDDSALYLCASRGEANTEAFFGQGTRLTVV.

The chain carries TRBV18 and TRBJ1-1; maybe TRBD1 (6 bases). The CDR3 has 13 residues. Germline CDR1 KGHSH, CDR2 LQKENI. V lost 6 bases and J 3 bases, leaving 11 bases between the germline ends. The CDR3 nucleotides are TGTGCCAGCTCTCTGTCAGGGGACACTGAAGCTTTCTTT. Its protein product is CASSLSGDTEAFF.

A note on this clone: An end of the junction does not agree with germline; a read error may underlie this. V and J are TRBV7-7 and TRBJ2-2, with TRBD2 matching over 7 bases. Looked up from germline, CDR1 is SSHAT and CDR2 is FNYEAQ (reference sequence). This CDR3 is 15 amino acids long. In DNA, the CDR3 is TGTGCTAGCAGCTTAGGCGGGGGTAACACCGGGGAGCTGTTTTTT. It yields the protein CASSLGGGNTGELFF.

This chain connects TRBV6-5 to TRBJ2-7; possibly TRBD1 for D (5 bases). Germline values: CDR1 MNHEY, CDR2 SVGAGI. Trimming pared 7 bases from V and 2 bases from J, leaving 6 bases between. This CDR3 has 11 amino acids. The CDR3 reads CASKTAYEQYF. In DNA, the CDR3 is TGTGCCAGCAAGACAGCCTACGAGCAGTACTTC.

This chain links TRBV27 with TRBJ2-2, with unresolved D. CDR1 and CDR2 from the germline V gene are MNHEY and SMNVEV (reference sequence). The CDR3 consists of 12 residues. V gave up 3 bases and J gave up 6 bases, with 5 bases separating them. The CDR3 reads CASSFPSGELFF. CDR3 coding DNA: TGTGCCAGCAGTTTCCCCTCCGGGGAGCTGTTTTTT.

The chain combines TRBV4-1 with TRBJ2-2; 10 nucleotides align to TRBD1. The CDR3 runs 15 residues. V gave up 6 bases and J gave up 5 bases; unmatched junction bases: 6. Germline values: CDR1 MGHRA, CDR2 YSYEKL. CDR3 sequence: CASRRQGAQTGELFF. The CDR3 DNA is TGCGCCAGCAGGAGACAGGGGGCGCAAACCGGGGAGCTGTTTTTT.

This chain links TRBV5-1 with TRBJ1-1; D unresolved. The V end was cut by 0 bases, the J end by 0 bases, with 3 bases between. The germline gives CDR1 SGHRS, CDR2 YFSETQ. This CDR3 region has 13 residues. CDR3 DNA: TGCGCCAGCAGCTTGGCCTTGAACACTGAAGCTTTCTTT. The encoded protein is CASSLALNTEAFF. The whole variable domain, remainder taken from reference TRBV5-1 and TRBJ1-1, is KAGVTQTPRYLIKTRGQQVTLSCSPISGHRSVSWYQQTPGQGLQFLFEYFSETQRNKGNFPGRFSGRQFSNSRSEMNVSTLELGDSALYLCASSLALNTEAFFGQGTRLTVV.

This chain uses TRBV6-2 or TRBV6-3 with TRBJ2-7; D is possibly TRBD2 (6 bases). Trimming removed 6 bases at V and 4 bases at J, with 28 bases between. This CDR3 contains 18 residues. Germline V gene lookup returns CDR1 MNHEY and CDR2 SVGEGT. CDR3 sequence reads: CASSAASLSGGTLYEQYF. CDR3 DNA: TGTGCCAGCAGCGCTGCCTCCTTATCGGGTGGGACTCTTTACGAGCAGTACTTC.

J is TRBJ2-7 and V is TRBV5-4; no definite D call. Trimming cost V 2 bases and J 6 bases, with 9 bases left between them. The CDR3 spans 12 residues. CDR1 and CDR2 from the germline V gene are SGHNT and YYREEE (reference sequence). The CDR3 loop reads CASSFPSGEQYF. The CDR3 bases are TGTGCCAGCAGCTTCCCCTCTGGCGAGCAGTACTTC.